This record covers a single T cell receptor (beta chain). This record belongs to a study of blood T cell repertoires in COVID-19. Study-wide background: Specimens from acute and convalescent COVID-19 originated in the United States, Italy and Spain.

Authors' analysis steps: Reference gene primer amplification yielded estimated nucleated cell counts. This table comes from immunoSEQ multiplex PCR, and its TCRdb copy is limited to in-frame clones, with some not included. The V and J calls and clone size come from that table; D and trimming were worked out from the DNA. The profile shows fewer than 350,000 clones, around 81% of them singletons. The sample taken for sequencing was peripheral blood. The receptor was derived from a woman in her fifties or sixties with active or convalescent COVID-19.

The CDR3 here is CASSPLVGNEQFF. In DNA, the CDR3 is TGCGCCAGCAGCCCCCTTGTCGGCAATGAGCAGTTCTTC. The chain has TRBV5-1 and TRBJ2-1; D uncertain. There are 13 residues in the CDR3. Germline V gene sequence: CDR1 SGHRS, CDR2 YFSETQ. Trimming took 4 bases from V and 6 from J, leaving 11 bases between them. Filled out from reference TRBV5-1 and TRBJ2-1, the complete variable domain reads KAGVTQTPRYLIKTRGQQVTLSCSPISGHRSVSWYQQTPGQGLQFLFEYFSETQRNKGNFPGRFSGRQFSNSRSEMNVSTLELGDSALYLCASSPLVGNEQFFGPGTRLTVL.